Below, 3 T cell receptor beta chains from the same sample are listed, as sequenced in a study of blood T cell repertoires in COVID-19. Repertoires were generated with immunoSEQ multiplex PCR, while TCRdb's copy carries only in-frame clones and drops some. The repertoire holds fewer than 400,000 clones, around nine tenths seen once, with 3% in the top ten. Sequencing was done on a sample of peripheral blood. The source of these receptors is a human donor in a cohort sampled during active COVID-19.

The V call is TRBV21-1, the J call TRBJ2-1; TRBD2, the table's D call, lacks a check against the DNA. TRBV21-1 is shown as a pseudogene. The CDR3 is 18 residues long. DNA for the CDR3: TGTGCCAGCAGCAAAGCTCCCACTATTGCTAGCGGGAAGAATGAGCAGTTCTTC. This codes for CASSKAPTIASGKNEQFF.

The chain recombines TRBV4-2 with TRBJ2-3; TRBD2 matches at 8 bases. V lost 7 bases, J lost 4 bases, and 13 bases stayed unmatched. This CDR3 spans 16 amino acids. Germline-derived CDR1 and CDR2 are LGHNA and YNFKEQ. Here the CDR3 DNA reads TGTGCCAGCACCACTCGGGGGGGAGAGAGGTCAGATACGCAGTATTTT. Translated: CASTTRGGERSDTQYF.

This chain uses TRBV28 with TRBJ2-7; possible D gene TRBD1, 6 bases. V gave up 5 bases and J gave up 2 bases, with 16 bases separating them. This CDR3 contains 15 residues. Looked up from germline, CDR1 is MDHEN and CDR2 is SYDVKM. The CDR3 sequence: CASSGGRVETYEQYF. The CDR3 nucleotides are TGTGCCAGCAGTGGGGGCCGTGTAGAGACCTACGAGCAGTACTTC.